This is a list of T cell receptor beta chains from one sample in a study of OX40 agonist ivuxolimab in advanced cancers. Sequenced by immunoSEQ multiplex PCR; TCRdb stores in-frame clones only, minus some. The sample lists 74,000 or so clones, approximately 86% occurring once. Material: CD4+ or CD8+ T cells sorted from blood, obtained in a trial of the OX40 agonist ivuxolimab. The source of these receptors is an adult with an advanced solid tumor such as melanoma, head and neck, liver or kidney cancer. The CDR3 runs from the conserved cysteine through the conserved F or W. Each record gives: clone size, V gene, J gene, CDR3 length, CDR3 protein. Clone size, where shown, is once, few, many, or a class for clones that have expanded.

abundance: -; v_gene: TRBV7-3; j_gene: TRBJ2-2; len: 17; CDR3aa: CASSLGLGQGNTGELFF
abundance: -; v_gene: TRBV4-1; j_gene: TRBJ2-7; len: 15; CDR3aa: CASSQDGQGTYEQYF
abundance: few; v_gene: TRBV7-8; j_gene: TRBJ2-7; len: 15; CDR3aa: CASSLEGGMVYEQYF
abundance: -; v_gene: TRBV19; j_gene: TRBJ1-4; len: 15; CDR3aa: CASRSRGSTNEKLFF
abundance: -; v_gene: TRBV13; j_gene: TRBJ1-6; len: 16; CDR3aa: CASRRRVRDDNSPLHF
abundance: -; v_gene: TRBV14; j_gene: TRBJ2-2; len: 13; CDR3aa: CASRSPNTGELFF
abundance: -; v_gene: TRBV5-6; j_gene: TRBJ2-3; len: 14; CDR3aa: CASSLGGVPDTQYF
abundance: -; v_gene: TRBV5-1; j_gene: TRBJ1-2; len: 17; CDR3aa: CASSLGVEEITNYGYTF
abundance: -; v_gene: TRBV7-8; j_gene: TRBJ1-4; len: 18; CDR3aa: CASSLAYVPGTTNEKLFF
abundance: -; v_gene: TRBV7-2; j_gene: TRBJ2-7; len: 15; CDR3aa: CASSLDRGSSYEQYF
abundance: -; v_gene: TRBV6-5; j_gene: TRBJ1-1; len: 12; CDR3aa: CASSYVGTEAFF
abundance: -; v_gene: TRBV15; j_gene: TRBJ2-3; len: 16; CDR3aa: CATSGRREYSTDTQYF
abundance: -; v_gene: TRBV11-2; j_gene: TRBJ1-1; len: 14; CDR3aa: CASSPGTGKAEAFF
abundance: -; v_gene: TRBV6-5; j_gene: TRBJ2-7; len: 15; CDR3aa: CASSYSGTGRYEQYF
abundance: few; v_gene: TRBV9; j_gene: TRBJ2-2; len: 15; CDR3aa: CASSVGTQNTGELFF
abundance: -; v_gene: TRBV5-1; j_gene: TRBJ2-1; len: 15; CDR3aa: CASSLGQALPNEQFF
abundance: -; v_gene: TRBV5-1; j_gene: TRBJ2-5; len: 14; CDR3aa: CASSYLAEGETQYF
abundance: -; v_gene: TRBV7-2; j_gene: TRBJ1-3; len: 15; CDR3aa: CASSLEPREGNTIYF
abundance: -; v_gene: TRBV9; j_gene: TRBJ2-5; len: 15; CDR3aa: CASSVGTSGGETQYF
abundance: -; v_gene: TRBV25-1; j_gene: TRBJ2-7; len: 15; CDR3aa: CASSDLSGTRAEQYF
abundance: -; v_gene: TRBV10-3; j_gene: TRBJ1-2; len: 16; CDR3aa: CASTTSGGGARSGYTF
abundance: -; v_gene: TRBV6-5; j_gene: TRBJ2-4; len: 15; CDR3aa: CASREISGAKNIQYF
abundance: -; v_gene: TRBV5-1; j_gene: TRBJ2-3; len: 16; CDR3aa: CASSLGQPTSTDTQYF
abundance: -; v_gene: TRBV18; j_gene: TRBJ1-6; len: 14; CDR3aa: CASSTGTAPGTLHF
abundance: -; v_gene: TRBV5-1; j_gene: TRBJ2-3; len: 15; CDR3aa: CASSLAGTGSDTQYF
abundance: few; v_gene: TRBV18; j_gene: TRBJ1-5; len: 14; CDR3aa: CASSPRGGNQPQHF
abundance: once; v_gene: TRBV9; j_gene: TRBJ2-7; len: 14; CDR3aa: CASSVEDRTYEQYF
abundance: once; v_gene: TRBV6-5; j_gene: TRBJ2-7; len: 15; CDR3aa: CASSYRTSGFYEQYF